This TCR beta chain was retrieved from a study of Graves' ophthalmopathy and Graves' hyperthyroidism. TCR beta CDR3 amplification used RNA transcripts. The first-round RT-PCR employed HTBI primers together with the Qiagen OneStep RT-PCR kit. A multiplex PCR was then performed as the second round. TCRdb reprocessed the multiplex PCR reads with MiXCR, giving one entry per CDR3 protein. The table shows around 670,000 distinct CDR3 sequences, with roughly two fifths occurring only once. Trimming removed 4 bases from V and 4 bases from J, with 13 bases in between. In germline, CDR1 is SEHNR, CDR2 FQNEAQ (reference sequence). The CDR3 spans 14 residues. This clonotype was detected only a few times.

The TCR was taken from an adult man with Graves' ophthalmopathy. This chain joins TRBV7-9 and TRBJ2-5, with D possibly matching TRBD1 (5 bases). Sequencing used peripheral blood. The chain's CDR3 is CASSWGPEGETQYF. Here the CDR3 DNA reads TGTGCCAGCAGCTGGGGCCCAGAAGGAGAGACCCAGTACTTC.